This is a list of T cell receptor beta chains from one sample in a study of blood T cell repertoires in COVID-19. Generated by immunoSEQ multiplex PCR, the TCRdb table keeps only in-frame clones and is missing some. The data hold roughly 80,000 clones, with 80% to 95% observed a single time. Sequenced material: peripheral blood. The receptor set was obtained from a man over 45 with COVID-19, enrolled during active disease. CDR3s include the opening cysteine and the closing phenylalanine or tryptophan. Each record gives: D gene, J gene, clone size, V gene, CDR3 protein, CDR3 DNA. The D gene is left open where the match is weak. A clone size is listed for some rows: how often the clone was seen (once, few, many), or a class if it is expanded.

>TRBD2|TRBJ2-3|-|TRBV7-3
CASSPSAGSTDTQYF
TGTGCCAGCAGCCCCTCAGCGGGGTCCACAGATACGCAGTATTTT
>TRBD1|TRBJ2-3|-|TRBV6-5
CASRALRQGEDTQYF
TGTGCCAGCAGAGCTCTAAGACAGGGGGAAGATACGCAGTATTTT
>TRBD1|TRBJ2-2|-|TRBV5-6
CASSSTDRGFLTGELFF
TGTGCCAGCAGCTCCACTGACAGGGGATTTCTCACCGGGGAGCTGTTTTTT
>-|TRBJ2-2|-|TRBV27
CASTSRDTGELFF
TGTGCCAGCACGAGCCGGGATACCGGGGAGCTGTTTTTT
>-|TRBJ1-1|-|TRBV28
CASSPSRVYAEAFF
TGTGCCAGCAGTCCGAGCAGGGTTTACGCTGAAGCTTTCTTT
>-|TRBJ2-2|-|TRBV4-1
CASSQAVAASTGELFF
TGCGCCAGCAGCCAAGCAGTAGCAGCGAGCACCGGGGAGCTGTTTTTT
>TRBD1|TRBJ2-2|-|TRBV5-1
CASTRGQGTTGELFF
TGCGCCAGCACCAGGGGACAGGGGACCACCGGGGAGCTGTTTTTT
>-|TRBJ1-1|-|TRBV29-1
CSVAGDTEAFF
TGCAGCGTTGCCGGAGACACTGAAGCTTTCTTT
>TRBD1|TRBJ2-2|-|TRBV6-5
CASSKGQGPGELFF
TGTGCCAGCAGTAAGGGACAGGGCCCCGGGGAGCTGTTTTTT
>-|TRBJ1-4|-|TRBV4-3
CASSQDERAINEKLFF
TGCGCCAGCAGCCAAGATGAACGCGCAATTAATGAAAAACTGTTTTTT
>TRBD1|TRBJ2-2|-|TRBV6-4
CASSKDRAGELFF
TGTGCCAGCAGTAAAGACAGGGCCGGGGAGCTGTTTTTT
>-|TRBJ1-2|-|TRBV12-1
CASSLSRGKTLGVGYTF
TGTGCCAGCAGCCTCAGCCGGGGGAAGACGTTAGGAGTTGGCTACACCTTC
>-|TRBJ1-1|once|TRBV7-9
CASSAGQGNTEAFF
TGTGCCAGCAGCGCTGGCCAGGGCAACACTGAAGCTTTCTTT
>TRBD2|TRBJ2-6|-|TRBV14
CASSWSGGGPGANVLTF
TGTGCCAGCAGCTGGTCCGGCGGGGGGCCTGGGGCCAACGTCCTGACTTTC
>TRBD2|TRBJ2-1|-|TRBV18
CASSLLLSSGRASHNEQFF
TGTGCCAGCTCACTTTTACTGTCGAGCGGGAGGGCCTCCCACAATGAGCAGTTCTTC
>TRBD1|TRBJ1-3|-|TRBV3-1/TRBV3-2
CASSQGRGGADGNTIYF
TGTGCCAGCAGCCAAGGAAGAGGGGGCGCGGATGGAAACACCATATATTTT
>-|TRBJ1-1|once|TRBV5-1
CASSVQGTNTEAFF
TGCGCCAGCAGCGTACAGGGTACGAACACTGAAGCTTTCTTT
>TRBD2|TRBJ2-2|-|TRBV24-1
CATSDLRSGLGDTGELFF
TGTGCCACCAGTGATTTGCGGTCCGGACTAGGTGACACCGGGGAGCTGTTTTTT
>-|TRBJ1-1|once|TRBV19
CATRTDPSFNTEAFF
TGTGCCACCAGGACAGACCCATCCTTTAACACTGAAGCTTTCTTT
>TRBD1|TRBJ2-2|-|TRBV30
CAWRVLRDRGTGELFF
TGTGCCTGGAGGGTACTCCGGGACAGGGGAACCGGGGAGCTGTTTTTT
>-|TRBJ2-6|-|TRBV18
CASSPTEANVLTF
TGTGCCAGCTCGCCAACAGAGGCCAACGTCCTGACTTTC
>TRBD1|TRBJ2-1|-|TRBV19
CASSRRQGQSSYNEQFF
TGTGCCAGTAGTAGACGACAGGGGCAGAGCTCCTACAATGAGCAGTTCTTC
>-|TRBJ1-3|-|TRBV6-1
CASSEAGQGIGNTIYF
TGTGCCAGCAGTGAAGCGGGCCAGGGGATTGGAAACACCATATATTTT
>TRBD2|TRBJ2-1|-|TRBV7-3
CASSPGLADYNEQFF
TGTGCCAGCAGCCCGGGACTAGCGGATTACAATGAGCAGTTCTTC
>TRBD2|TRBJ2-1|-|TRBV4-3
CASSQYLAGGPDEQFF
TGCGCCAGCAGCCAATATCTAGCGGGAGGGCCGGATGAGCAGTTCTTC
>TRBD1|TRBJ1-2|-|TRBV27
CASSPDRGRANYGYTF
TGTGCCAGCAGTCCCGACAGGGGCCGAGCTAACTATGGCTACACCTTC
>-|TRBJ1-4|-|TRBV2
CASSEVGSAGEKLFF
TGTGCCAGCAGTGAAGTGGGCAGCGCAGGGGAAAAACTGTTTTTT
>-|TRBJ2-1|-|TRBV7-2
CASSLWGGNDEQFF
TGTGCCAGCAGCTTATGGGGAGGAAACGATGAGCAGTTCTTC
>-|TRBJ1-1|-|TRBV2
CASSALMATEAFF
TGTGCCAGCAGCGCCCTTATGGCCACTGAAGCTTTCTTT
>-|TRBJ1-2|-|TRBV21-1
CASSRAQLVGGVDGYTF
TGTGCCAGCAGCAGAGCACAGTTAGTGGGGGGAGTCGATGGCTACACCTTC
>TRBD2|TRBJ2-7|once|TRBV28
CASSPRLAGVHEQYF
TGTGCCAGCAGTCCTCGACTAGCGGGAGTACACGAGCAGTACTTC
>TRBD2|TRBJ2-3|-|TRBV4-2
CASSQASGKPPTDTQYF
TGTGCCAGCAGCCAAGCTAGCGGGAAGCCTCCCACAGATACGCAGTATTTT
>-|TRBJ2-4|-|TRBV2
CASTSGKNIQYF
TGTGCCAGCACCAGCGGCAAAAACATTCAGTACTTC
>-|TRBJ1-2|-|TRBV6-1
CASSELDYGYTF
TGTGCCAGCAGTGAACTTGACTATGGCTACACCTTC
>-|TRBJ1-3|-|TRBV5-4
CASSLDGGTFTGNTIYF
TGTGCCAGCAGCTTGGATGGGGGGACTTTTACCGGAAACACCATATATTTT
>TRBD2|TRBJ2-2|-|TRBV7-2
CASRLAGSTGELFF
TGTGCCAGCAGACTAGCGGGGTCCACCGGGGAGCTGTTTTTT